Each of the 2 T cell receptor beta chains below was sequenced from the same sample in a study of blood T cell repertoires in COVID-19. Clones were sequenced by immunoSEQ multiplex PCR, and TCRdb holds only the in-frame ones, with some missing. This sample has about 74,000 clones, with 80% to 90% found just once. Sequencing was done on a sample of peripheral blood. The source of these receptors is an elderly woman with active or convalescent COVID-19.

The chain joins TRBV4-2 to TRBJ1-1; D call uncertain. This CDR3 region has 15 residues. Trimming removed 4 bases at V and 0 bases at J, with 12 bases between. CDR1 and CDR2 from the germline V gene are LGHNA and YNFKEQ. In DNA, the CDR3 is TGTGCCAGCAGCCGTGCAGTTACGATGAACACTGAAGCTTTCTTT. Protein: CASSRAVTMNTEAFF.

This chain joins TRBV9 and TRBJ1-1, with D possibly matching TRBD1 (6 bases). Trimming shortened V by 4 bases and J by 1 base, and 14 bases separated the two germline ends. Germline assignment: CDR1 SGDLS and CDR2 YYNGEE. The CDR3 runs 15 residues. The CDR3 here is CASSSLGAGNTEAFF. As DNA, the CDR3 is TGTGCCAGCAGCAGCCTGGGGGCAGGGAACACTGAAGCTTTCTTT.